The 10 T cell receptor beta chains listed next were all sequenced from one sample in a study of T cells in Graves' hyperthyroidism and ophthalmopathy. From RNA transcripts, TCR beta CDR3 regions were amplified. RT-PCR in the first round (using the HTBI primer set) targeted the TCR CDR3. Each CDR3 protein gets one entry after TCRdb re-called the multiplex PCR reads with MiXCR. The sample includes about 700,000 distinct CDR3 sequences, 11% to 15% seen only once; the top ten take around 9.6%. The sequencing input was blood. The source of these receptors is a young woman with Graves' hyperthyroidism.

This clonotype was counted between two and nine times. The chain recombines TRBV9 with TRBJ1-1; 7 bases line up with TRBD1. The V gene end was trimmed by 7 bases and the J gene end by 1 base; junction bases not matched to a gene: 10. Germline V lookup: CDR1 SGDLS, CDR2 YYNGEE. There are 15 residues in the CDR3. This CDR3 reads CASGGTGDGNTEAFF. The CDR3 region has the DNA TGTGCCAGCGGGGGTACAGGGGATGGGAACACTGAAGCTTTCTTT.

This clonotype was seen repeatedly, ten times or more. J is TRBJ2-3 and V is TRBV7-3, with no clear D. The germline V gene has CDR1 SGHTA and CDR2 FQGTGA. Between the trimmed V and J ends, which lost 2 bases and 3 bases, there was a span of 18 bases. The CDR3 contains 17 residues. In DNA form, the CDR3 reads TGTGCCAGCAGCTTAGCGAGGCTACGGTACCCGACAGATACGCAGTATTTT. Translating gives CASSLARLRYPTDTQYF.

This clonotype was observed a few times. The chain couples TRBV11-2 to TRBJ2-2; possibly TRBD1 for D (5 bases). Deletions cut 6 bases from V and 3 bases from J, with 14 bases between. This CDR3 contains 15 residues. The germline V gene encodes CDR1 SGHAT and CDR2 FQNNGV. The CDR3 here is CASRLGQGDTGELFF. For the CDR3, the DNA is TGTGCCAGCAGACTGGGGCAGGGTGACACCGGGGAGCTGTTTTTT. Supplemented by reference TRBV11-2 and TRBJ2-2, the full variable domain reads EAGVAQSPRYKIIEKRQSVAFWCNPISGHATLYWYQQILGQGPKLLIQFQNNGVVDDSQLPKDRFSAERLKGVDSTLKIQPAKLEDSAVYLCASRLGQGDTGELFFGEGSRLTVL.

The chain is built from TRBV29-1 and TRBJ2-1; 11 bases map to TRBD2. From germline, CDR1 is SQVTM and CDR2 ANQGSEA. This CDR3 spans 15 amino acids. Unmatched junction bases numbered 11, after V lost 6 bases and J lost 7 bases. CDR3 sequence: CSVLTSGDLINEQFF. CDR3 coding DNA: TGCAGCGTATTGACTAGCGGGGACCTTATTAATGAGCAGTTCTTC.

This clonotype showed up many times. The chain links TRBV11-2 to TRBJ2-5, with D unresolved. This CDR3 contains 16 residues. V was cut by 5 bases and J by 1 base, with 17 bases left in between. Germline assignment: CDR1 SGHAT and CDR2 FQNNGV. The CDR3 nucleotides read TGTGCCAGCAGCCCGCGGTCCTATGACATCCAAGAGACCCAGTACTTC. Its translation: CASSPRSYDIQETQYF.

This clonotype has a handful of counts. The chain couples TRBV14 to TRBJ2-2; D gene unclear. The V gene's germline CDR1 is SGHDN and CDR2 FVKESK. The CDR3 consists of 14 residues. Trimming cost V 4 bases and J 4 bases, with 10 bases left between them. The CDR3 region has the DNA TGTGCCAGCAGCCCCCGGGCAGGCACCGGGGAGCTGTTTTTT. Protein product: CASSPRAGTGELFF.

This clonotype was recorded at least ten times. The V and J genes are TRBV27 and TRBJ2-7, with TRBD1 matching 7 bases. Germline V lookup: CDR1 MNHEY, CDR2 SMNVEV (reference sequence). The CDR3 runs 15 residues. The ends lost 4 bases at V and 0 bases at J; junction bases unmatched: 6. The DNA for the CDR3 is TGTGCCAGCAGTTCCCAGACAGGGCCCTCCTACGAGCAGTACTTC. Protein: CASSSQTGPSYEQYF.

The chain carries TRBV13 and TRBJ2-1; 9 nucleotides match TRBD1. Germline CDR1 and CDR2: PRHDT and FYEKMQ (reference sequence). The CDR3 length is 14 residues. V lost 4 bases, J lost 10 bases, and 8 bases stayed unmatched. Written as DNA, the CDR3 is TGTGCCAGCAGCTGGCGGGACAGGGACTACGAGCAGTTCTTC. Protein product: CASSWRDRDYEQFF. The complete variable domain, with remaining parts taken from reference TRBV13 and TRBJ2-1, reads AAGVIQSPRHLIKEKRETATLKCYPIPRHDTVYWYQQGPGQDPQFLISFYEKMQSDKGSIPDRFSAQQFSDYHSELNMSSLELGDSALYFCASSWRDRDYEQFFGPGTRLTVL.

In its sample, this clonotype was seen many times. The chain uses TRBV30 and TRBJ2-5, with no clear D. This CDR3 is built from 18 residues. Deletions cut 4 bases from V and 9 bases from J, with 33 bases between. Germline loops: CDR1 GTSNPN, CDR2 SVGIG (reference sequence). The CDR3 loop is CAWTLGRLTRLETGPQYF. The CDR3 DNA reads TGTGCCTGGACCCTCGGCCGACTGACTCGGTTGGAAACTGGGCCCCAGTACTTC.

Ten or more counts support this clonotype. The chain recombines TRBV20-1 with TRBJ2-3; D ambiguous. The CDR3 loop spans 10 amino acids. CDR1 and CDR2 from the germline V gene are DFQATT and SNEGSKA (reference sequence). V was shortened by 5 bases and J by 5 bases, with 5 bases between the two germline ends. For the CDR3, the DNA is TGCAGTGCTTGGAGAGATACGCAGTATTTT. It codes for CSAWRDTQYF.